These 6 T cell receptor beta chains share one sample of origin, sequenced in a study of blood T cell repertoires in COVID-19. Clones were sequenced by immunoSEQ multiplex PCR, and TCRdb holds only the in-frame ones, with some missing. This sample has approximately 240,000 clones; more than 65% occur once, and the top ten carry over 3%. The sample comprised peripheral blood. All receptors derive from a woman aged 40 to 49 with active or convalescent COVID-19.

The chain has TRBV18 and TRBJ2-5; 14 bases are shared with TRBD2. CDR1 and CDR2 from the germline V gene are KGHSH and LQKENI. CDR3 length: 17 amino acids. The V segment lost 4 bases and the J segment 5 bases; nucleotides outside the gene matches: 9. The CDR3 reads CASSLLQTSGGAETQYF. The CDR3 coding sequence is TGTGCCAGCTCACTTCTTCAGACTAGCGGGGGGGCCGAGACCCAGTACTTC.

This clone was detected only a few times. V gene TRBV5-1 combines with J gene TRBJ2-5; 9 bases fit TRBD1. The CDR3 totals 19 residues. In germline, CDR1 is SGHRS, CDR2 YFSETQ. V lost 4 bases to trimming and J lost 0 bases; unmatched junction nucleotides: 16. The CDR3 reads CASSLGGTGSLRYQETQYF. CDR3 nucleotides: TGCGCCAGCAGCCTGGGAGGGACAGGGTCCTTAAGGTACCAAGAGACCCAGTACTTC.

Here the CDR3 reads CASSWAGGYEQYV. CDR3 DNA: TGTGCCAGCAGCTGGGCCGGGGGGTACGAGCAGTACGTC. This chain connects TRBV7-2 to TRBJ2-7, with 7 positions matching TRBD2. The V and J ends lost 4 bases and 4 bases, in that order; junction bases with no gene match: 4. The germline CDR1 and CDR2 sequences are SGHTA and FQGNSA. CDR3 size: 13 residues.

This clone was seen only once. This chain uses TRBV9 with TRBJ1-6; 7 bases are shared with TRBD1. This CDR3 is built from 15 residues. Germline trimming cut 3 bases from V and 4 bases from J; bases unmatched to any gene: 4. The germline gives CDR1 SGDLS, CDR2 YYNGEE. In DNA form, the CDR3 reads TGTGCCAGCAGCGCACAGGGACAGTATAATTCACCCCTCCACTTT. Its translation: CASSAQGQYNSPLHF.

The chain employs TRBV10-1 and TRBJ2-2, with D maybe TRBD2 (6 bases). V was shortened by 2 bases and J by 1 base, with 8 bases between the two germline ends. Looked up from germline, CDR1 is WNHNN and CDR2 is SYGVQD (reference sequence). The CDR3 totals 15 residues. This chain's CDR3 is CASSERDWNTGELFF. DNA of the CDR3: TGCGCCAGCAGTGAGAGGGACTGGAACACCGGGGAGCTGTTTTTT.

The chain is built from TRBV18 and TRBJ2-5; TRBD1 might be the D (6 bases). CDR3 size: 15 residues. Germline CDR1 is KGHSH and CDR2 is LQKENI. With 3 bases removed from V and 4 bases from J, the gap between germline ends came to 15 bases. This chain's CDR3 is CASSPLQGGSETQYF. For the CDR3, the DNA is TGTGCCAGCTCACCTCTACAGGGTGGATCAGAGACCCAGTACTTC.